This TCR beta chain was profiled in a study of a mutant IDH1 vaccine in newly diagnosed glioma (dated by TCRdb to the early 2020s). In terms of the full investigation: Vaccination was initiated 4-6 weeks after radiotherapy alone, or concurrently with temozolomide cycles in the chemotherapy-containing groups. Prior to enrollment, standard therapy consisting of radiotherapy alone, temozolomide alone, or radiochemotherapy with temozolomide had been administered to patients, with the combination being received by most patients. Visit V12 was the week-35 safety follow-up and visit V13 was the week-47 end of study. For exploratory analyses, longitudinal TCRB deep sequencing was carried out in 25 treated patients wherever samples were available. The roughly 30 treated patients were around 62% male and roughly 40% female, with a mean age of about 43 years. Peripheral blood samples were drawn at six visits, namely V03 (baseline), V05, V07, V10, V12 and V13. Here is what the overall study found, with its caveats: PBMC samples for TCRB deep sequencing were selected based on availability. Across multiple MHC alleles, vaccine-induced immune responses were seen in about 93% of patients. According to the authors, sample limitations meant that analyses of patient blood samples could not be reproduced. No apparent relationship was observed between pseudoprogression and alterations in the top peripheral T cell clonotypes detected by TCRB sequencing.

Library construction relied on the immunoSEQ multiplex PCR assay. The hsTCRB Kit was used according to the manufacturer's protocol to amplify rearranged TCR beta chain sequences. TCRB libraries were sequenced on an Illumina MiSeq. For the original study's pipeline: Demultiplexing, trimming and gene mapping were performed with the kit vendor's proprietary platform. Entries here come from immuneACCESS through TCRdb and include only in-frame sequences with V and J called. Some clones fail to appear in such tables; in the studies checked, an unresolved V gene covers under half of the shortfall, and the cause of the remainder is unknown. V, J and clone size derive from that table, while D and trimming were established from the DNA sequence. The sample table lists tens of thousands of clones, less than 90% of them with a count of one. Clones ranked in the top ten supply about 2.6% of the sample. The table lists this clone with a few counts. The antigen this receptor binds is unknown. Base qualities are missing; no much larger clone stands one base away.

Including the terminal cysteine and phenylalanine, the CDR3 comprises 13 residues. CDR3 DNA is the only sequence kept; it has 39 bases, read in frame from the first base. Relative to germline, V is 5 bases shorter and J is 1 base shorter, with 8 bases between their ends. From a lookup of the germline V gene (reference sequence), CDR1 and CDR2 are LNHDA and SQIVND. Read against the paper, the sample's time point label means: week 47, end of study. A 20-mer mutant IDH1 peptide at 300 micrograms in Montanide made up each vaccine dose, which was injected subcutaneously together with topical imiquimod. Across visits V03 through V10, patients got a total of eight vaccinations, given in weeks 1, 3, 5, 7, 11, 15, 19 and 23. The donors had newly diagnosed IDH1-mutant astrocytomas of WHO grade 3 or 4 that showed loss of nuclear ATRX. The samples were drawn from NOA16, a multicentre, single-arm, open-label phase I trial in Germany that tested a mutant IDH1 peptide vaccine in humans for the first time. The DNeasy Blood and Tissue Kit was used to extract genomic DNA from EDTA blood for TCRB sequencing.

Recombination connected TRBV19 to TRBJ1-1; possibly the D gene is TRBD1, per 6 matching bases. This receptor was identified in a man in his forties or fifties with glioma. The sample here was PBMCs, taken from a glioma patient whose treatment included an IDH1 peptide vaccine. DNA sequence: TGTGCCAGTAGTGCCAGGGGGAACACTGAAGCTTTCTTT. This codes for CASSARGNTEAFF. Extended through the reference TRBV19 and TRBJ1-1 proteins, this CDR3 yields the full variable domain: DGGITQSPKYLFRKEGQNVTLSCEQNLNHDAMYWYRQDPGQGLRLIYYSQIVNDFQKGDIAEGYSVSREKKESFPLTVTSAQKNPTAFYLCASSARGNTEAFFGQGTRLTVV.